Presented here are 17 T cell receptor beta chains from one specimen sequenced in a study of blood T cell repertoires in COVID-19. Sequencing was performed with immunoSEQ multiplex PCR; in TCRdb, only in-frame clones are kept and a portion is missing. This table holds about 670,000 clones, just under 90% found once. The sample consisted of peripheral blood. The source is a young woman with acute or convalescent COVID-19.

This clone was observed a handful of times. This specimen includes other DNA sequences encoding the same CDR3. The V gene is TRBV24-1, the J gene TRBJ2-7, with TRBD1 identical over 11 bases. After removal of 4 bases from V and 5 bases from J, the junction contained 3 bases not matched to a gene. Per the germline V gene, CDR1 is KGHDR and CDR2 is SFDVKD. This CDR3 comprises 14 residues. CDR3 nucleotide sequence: TGTGCCACCAGTGACCCGGGACAGGGGGACGAGCAGTACTTC. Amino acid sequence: CATSDPGQGDEQYF.

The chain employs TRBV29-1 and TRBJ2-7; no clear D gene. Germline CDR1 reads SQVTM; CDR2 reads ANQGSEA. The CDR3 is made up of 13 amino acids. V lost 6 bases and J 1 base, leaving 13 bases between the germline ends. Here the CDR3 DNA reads TGCAGCGTCGCGAGCTACGGTTCCTACGAGCAGTACTTC. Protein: CSVASYGSYEQYF.

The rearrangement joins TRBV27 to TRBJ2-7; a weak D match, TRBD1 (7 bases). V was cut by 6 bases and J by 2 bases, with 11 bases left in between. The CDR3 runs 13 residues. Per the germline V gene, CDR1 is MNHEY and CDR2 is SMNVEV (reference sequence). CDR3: CASSRGETYEQYF. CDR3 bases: TGTGCCAGCAGCAGGGGGGAAACCTACGAGCAGTACTTC.

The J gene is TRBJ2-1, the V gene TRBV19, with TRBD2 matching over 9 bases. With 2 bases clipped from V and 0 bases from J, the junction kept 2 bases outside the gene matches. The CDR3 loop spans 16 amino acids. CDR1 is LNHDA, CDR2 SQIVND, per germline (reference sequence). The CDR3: CASSIRRGGSYNEQFF. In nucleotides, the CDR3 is TGTGCCAGTAGTATAAGGCGGGGGGGCTCCTACAATGAGCAGTTCTTC.

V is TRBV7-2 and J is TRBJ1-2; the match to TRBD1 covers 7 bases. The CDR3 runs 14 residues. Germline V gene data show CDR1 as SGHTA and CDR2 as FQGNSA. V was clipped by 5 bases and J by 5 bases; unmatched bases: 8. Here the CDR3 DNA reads TGTGCCAGCAGCCCCCCCTCACAGGGGTATGGCTACACCTTC. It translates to CASSPPSQGYGYTF.

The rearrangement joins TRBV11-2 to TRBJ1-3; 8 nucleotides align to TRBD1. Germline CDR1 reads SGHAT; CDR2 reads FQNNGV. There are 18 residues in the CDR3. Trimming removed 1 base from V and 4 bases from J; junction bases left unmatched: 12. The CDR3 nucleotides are TGTGCCAGCAGCTTAGGTTGGACAGGGTTAAAATCCGGAAACACCATATATTTT. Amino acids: CASSLGWTGLKSGNTIYF.

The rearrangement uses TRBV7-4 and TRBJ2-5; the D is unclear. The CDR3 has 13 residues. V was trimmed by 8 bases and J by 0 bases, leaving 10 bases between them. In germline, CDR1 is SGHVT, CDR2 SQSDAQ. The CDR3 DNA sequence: TGTGCCAGCCGGTCGAGTCACCAAGAGACCCAGTACTTC. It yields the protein CASRSSHQETQYF.

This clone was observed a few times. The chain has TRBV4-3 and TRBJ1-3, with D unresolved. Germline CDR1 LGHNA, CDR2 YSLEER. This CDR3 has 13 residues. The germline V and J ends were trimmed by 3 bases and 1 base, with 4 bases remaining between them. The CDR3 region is CASSHLSGNTIYF. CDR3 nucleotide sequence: TGCGCCAGCAGCCATCTATCTGGAAACACCATATATTTT.

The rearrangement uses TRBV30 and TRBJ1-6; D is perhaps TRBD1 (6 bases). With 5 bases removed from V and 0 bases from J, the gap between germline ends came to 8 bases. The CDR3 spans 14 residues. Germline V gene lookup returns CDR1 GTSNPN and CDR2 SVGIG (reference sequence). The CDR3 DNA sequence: TGTGCCTGGGACAGGAGCTCCTATAATTCACCCCTCCACTTT. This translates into CAWDRSSYNSPLHF.

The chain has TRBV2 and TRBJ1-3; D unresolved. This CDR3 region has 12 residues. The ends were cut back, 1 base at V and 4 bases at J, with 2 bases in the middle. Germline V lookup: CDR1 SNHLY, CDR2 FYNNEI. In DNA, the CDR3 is TGTGCCAGCAGTGAAGTAGGAAACACCATATATTTT. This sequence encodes CASSEVGNTIYF.

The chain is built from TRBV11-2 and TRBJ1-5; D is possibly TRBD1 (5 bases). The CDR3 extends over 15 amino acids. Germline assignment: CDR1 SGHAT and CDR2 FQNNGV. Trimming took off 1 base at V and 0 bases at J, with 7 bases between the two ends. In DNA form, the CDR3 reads TGTGCCAGCAGCTTAGCTGGGGCTAGCAATCAGCCCCAGCATTTT. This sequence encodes CASSLAGASNQPQHF.

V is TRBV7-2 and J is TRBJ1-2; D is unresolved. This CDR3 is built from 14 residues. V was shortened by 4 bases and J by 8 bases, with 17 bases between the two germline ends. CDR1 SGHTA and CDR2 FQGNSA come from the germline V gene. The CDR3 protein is CASSYRDLTTGYTF. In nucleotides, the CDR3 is TGTGCCAGCAGCTACCGGGATTTAACGACGGGCTACACCTTC.

The CDR3 coding sequence is TGTGCCAGCAGCTTTGGACAGGGCCACCAAGAGACCCAGTACTTC. It encodes CASSFGQGHQETQYF. The chain uses TRBV11-2 and TRBJ2-5; 8 bases line up with TRBD1. The V gene end was trimmed by 3 bases and the J gene end by 0 bases; junction bases not matched to a gene: 3. The CDR3 has 15 residues. The germline V gene has CDR1 SGHAT and CDR2 FQNNGV.

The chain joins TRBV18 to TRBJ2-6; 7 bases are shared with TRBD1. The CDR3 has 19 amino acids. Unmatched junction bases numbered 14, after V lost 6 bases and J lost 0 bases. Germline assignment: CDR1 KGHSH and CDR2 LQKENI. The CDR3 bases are TGTGCCAGCTCCCAGAGACCGGGACAGACAACCTCTGGGGCCAACGTCCTGACTTTC. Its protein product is CASSQRPGQTTSGANVLTF.

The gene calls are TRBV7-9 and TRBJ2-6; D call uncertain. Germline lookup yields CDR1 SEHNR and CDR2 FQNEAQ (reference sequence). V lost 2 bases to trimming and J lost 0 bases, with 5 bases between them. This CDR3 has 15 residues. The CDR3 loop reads CASSLSFSGANVLTF. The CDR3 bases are TGTGCCAGCAGCTTAAGCTTCTCTGGGGCCAACGTCCTGACTTTC. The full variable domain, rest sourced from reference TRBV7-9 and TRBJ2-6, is DTGVSQNPRHKITKRGQNVTFRCDPISEHNRLYWYRQTLGQGPEFLTYFQNEAQLEKSRLLSDRFSAERPKGSFSTLEIQRTEQGDSAMYLCASSLSFSGANVLTFGAGSRLTVL.

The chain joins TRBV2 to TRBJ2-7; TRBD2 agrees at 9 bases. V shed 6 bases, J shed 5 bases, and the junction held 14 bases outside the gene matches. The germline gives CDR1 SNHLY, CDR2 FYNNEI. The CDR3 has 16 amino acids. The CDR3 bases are TGTGCCAGCAGCGCCGGTCGAACGGGACTAGCCGACGAGCAGTACTTC. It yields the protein CASSAGRTGLADEQYF.

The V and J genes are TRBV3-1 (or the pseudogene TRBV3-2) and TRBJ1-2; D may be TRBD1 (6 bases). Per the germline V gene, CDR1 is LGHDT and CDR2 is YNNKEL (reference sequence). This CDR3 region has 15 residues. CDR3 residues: CAAAGQSAGNYGYTF. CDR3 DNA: TGTGCAGCCGCAGGACAGTCTGCCGGGAACTATGGCTACACCTTC.